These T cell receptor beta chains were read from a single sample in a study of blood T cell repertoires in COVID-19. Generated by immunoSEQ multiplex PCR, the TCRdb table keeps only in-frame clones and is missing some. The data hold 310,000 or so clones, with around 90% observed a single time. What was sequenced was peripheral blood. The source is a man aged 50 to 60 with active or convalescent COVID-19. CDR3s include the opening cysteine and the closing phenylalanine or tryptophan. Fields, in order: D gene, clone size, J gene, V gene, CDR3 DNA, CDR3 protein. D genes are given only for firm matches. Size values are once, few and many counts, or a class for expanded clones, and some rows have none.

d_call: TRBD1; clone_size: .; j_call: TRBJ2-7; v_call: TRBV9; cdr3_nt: TGTGCCAGCAGCGTTGGGGACAGGGGCTACGAGCAGTACTTC; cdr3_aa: CASSVGDRGYEQYF
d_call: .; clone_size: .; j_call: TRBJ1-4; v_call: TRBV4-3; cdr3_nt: TGCGCCAGCAGCCAGGGAGAGAATGAAAAACTGTTTTTT; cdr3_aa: CASSQGENEKLFF
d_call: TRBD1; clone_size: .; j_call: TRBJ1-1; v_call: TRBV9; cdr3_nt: TGTGCCAGCAGCGAAGACAGGGGTGGTACTGAAGCTTTCTTT; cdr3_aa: CASSEDRGGTEAFF
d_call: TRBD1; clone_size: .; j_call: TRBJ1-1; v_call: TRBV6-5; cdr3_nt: TGTGCCAGCAGTCGGATGGACAGGGCATACACTGAAGCTTTCTTT; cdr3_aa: CASSRMDRAYTEAFF
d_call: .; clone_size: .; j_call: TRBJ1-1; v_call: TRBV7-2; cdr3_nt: TGTGCCAGCAGCGCCTGGGGGGGAGACACTGAAGCTTTCTTT; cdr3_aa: CASSAWGGDTEAFF
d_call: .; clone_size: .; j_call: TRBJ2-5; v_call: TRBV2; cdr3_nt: TGTGCCAGCAGTGCTGACTCGGAGACCCAGTACTTC; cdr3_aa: CASSADSETQYF
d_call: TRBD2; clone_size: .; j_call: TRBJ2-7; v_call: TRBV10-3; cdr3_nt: TGTGCCATCACCGGGAGCGGGAGTAGCGAGCAGTACTTC; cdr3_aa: CAITGSGSSEQYF
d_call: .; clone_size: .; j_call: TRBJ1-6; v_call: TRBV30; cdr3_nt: TGTGCCTGGAGTTGGGCAGGGGATGTCCCCCTCCACTTT; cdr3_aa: CAWSWAGDVPLHF
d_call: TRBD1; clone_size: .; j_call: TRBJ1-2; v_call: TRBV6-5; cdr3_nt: TGTGCCAGCAGTTACCTGGGGACAGGGACAGATGGCTACACCTTC; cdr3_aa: CASSYLGTGTDGYTF
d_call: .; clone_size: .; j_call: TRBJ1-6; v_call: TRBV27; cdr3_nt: TGTGCCAGCAGTTTAGAGGGCAGCTATAATTCACCCCTCCACTTT; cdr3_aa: CASSLEGSYNSPLHF
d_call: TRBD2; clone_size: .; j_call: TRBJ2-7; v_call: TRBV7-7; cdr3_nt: TGTGCCAGCAGCATTGGACTAGCGGGAGACGAGCAGTACTTC; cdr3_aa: CASSIGLAGDEQYF
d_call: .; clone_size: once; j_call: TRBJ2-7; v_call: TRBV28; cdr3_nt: TGTGCCAGCAGTGACGCCTTCCACAGGTACGAGCAGTACTTC; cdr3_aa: CASSDAFHRYEQYF
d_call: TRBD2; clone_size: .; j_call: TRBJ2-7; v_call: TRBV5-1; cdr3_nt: TGCGCCAGCAGCTTGGGACGTCCGACTAGCGCTACCTACGAGCAGTACTTC; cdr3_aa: CASSLGRPTSATYEQYF
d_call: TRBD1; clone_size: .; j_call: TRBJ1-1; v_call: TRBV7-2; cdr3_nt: TGTGCCAGCAGCTTAGGGGACAGCCTGAACACTGAAGCTTTCTTT; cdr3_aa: CASSLGDSLNTEAFF
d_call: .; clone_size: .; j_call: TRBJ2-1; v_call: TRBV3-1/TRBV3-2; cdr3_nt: TGTGCCAGCAGCCAAGAAAGGGCAGGGCAGTACAATGAGCAGTTCTTC; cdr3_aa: CASSQERAGQYNEQFF
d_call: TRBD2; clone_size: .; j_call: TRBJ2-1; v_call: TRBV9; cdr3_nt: TGTGCCAGCAGCGTAGTTGAAGCGGGAACCTACAATGAGCAGTTCTTC; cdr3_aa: CASSVVEAGTYNEQFF
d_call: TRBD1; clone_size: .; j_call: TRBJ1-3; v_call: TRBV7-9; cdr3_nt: TGTGCCAGCAGCTTACCCCGGACAGGAATCTCTGGAAACACCATATATTTT; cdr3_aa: CASSLPRTGISGNTIYF
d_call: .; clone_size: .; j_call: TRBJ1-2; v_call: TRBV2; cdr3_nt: TGTGCCAGCAGTGAAGCGCTTCGGGGCTATGGCTACACCTTC; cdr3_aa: CASSEALRGYGYTF
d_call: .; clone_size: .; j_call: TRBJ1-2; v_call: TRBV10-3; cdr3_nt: TGTGCCATCAGTGTTTCCGTTTCCGAGGGCTACACCTTC; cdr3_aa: CAISVSVSEGYTF
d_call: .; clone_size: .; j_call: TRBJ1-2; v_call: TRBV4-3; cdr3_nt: TGCGCCAGCGGAGTTTGGACAGCCAATTATGGCTACACCTTC; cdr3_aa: CASGVWTANYGYTF
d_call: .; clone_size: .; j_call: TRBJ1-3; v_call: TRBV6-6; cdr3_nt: TGTGCCAGCAGTTACTCGCGGGGATCCTCTGGAAACACCATATATTTT; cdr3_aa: CASSYSRGSSGNTIYF
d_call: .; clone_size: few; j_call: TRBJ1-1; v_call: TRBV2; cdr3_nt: TGTGCCAGCAGTGAAAGCCCCAGGGGTGAAGCTTTCTTT; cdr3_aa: CASSESPRGEAFF
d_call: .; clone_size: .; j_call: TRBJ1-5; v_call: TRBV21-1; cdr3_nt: TGTGCCAGCAGCAAAGCGGGACAGGGAGATCAGCCCCAGCATTTT; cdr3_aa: CASSKAGQGDQPQHF
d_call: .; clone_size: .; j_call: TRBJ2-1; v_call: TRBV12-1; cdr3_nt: TGTGCCAGCAGCTTTGCGAAGGGGCCACCGCCATGCCATGAGCAGTTCTTC; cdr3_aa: CASSFAKGPPPCHEQFF
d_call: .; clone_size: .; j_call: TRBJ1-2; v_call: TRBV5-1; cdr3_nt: TGCGCCAGCAGCCAAGAGAGTTTTCGGTATGGCTACACCTTC; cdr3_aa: CASSQESFRYGYTF
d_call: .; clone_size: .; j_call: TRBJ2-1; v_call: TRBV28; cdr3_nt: TGTGCCAGCAGTTCAAGCGGTATCTACAATGAGCAGTTCTTC; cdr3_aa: CASSSSGIYNEQFF
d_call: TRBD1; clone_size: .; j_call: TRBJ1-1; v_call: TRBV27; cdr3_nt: TGTGCCAGCAGTCCCAACAGGGGTGAAGCTTTCTTT; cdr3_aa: CASSPNRGEAFF
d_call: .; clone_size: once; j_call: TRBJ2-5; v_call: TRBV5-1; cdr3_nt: TGCGCCAGCAGCTTGGAGATTAGCGGCCAAGAGACCCAGTACTTC; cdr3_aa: CASSLEISGQETQYF
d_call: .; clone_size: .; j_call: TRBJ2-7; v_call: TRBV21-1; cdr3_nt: TGTGCCAGCAGCAAAGACGGGGGGAGGACGTGGGAGCAGTACTTC; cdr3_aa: CASSKDGGRTWEQYF
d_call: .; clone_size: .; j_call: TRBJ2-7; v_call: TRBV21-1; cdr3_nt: TGTGCCAGCAGCTACAGGGGCATTAACTCCTACGAGCAGTACTTC; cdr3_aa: CASSYRGINSYEQYF
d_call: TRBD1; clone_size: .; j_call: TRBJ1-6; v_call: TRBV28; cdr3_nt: TGTGCCAGCACCCTGGGGGCAGGGGGCGGCAATTCACCCCTCCACTTT; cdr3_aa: CASTLGAGGGNSPLHF
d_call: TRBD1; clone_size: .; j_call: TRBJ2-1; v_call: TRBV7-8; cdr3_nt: TGTGCCAGCAGTAAGACAGGGTACTTCTACAATGAGCAGTTCTTC; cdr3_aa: CASSKTGYFYNEQFF
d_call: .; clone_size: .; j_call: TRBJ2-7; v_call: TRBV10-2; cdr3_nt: TGCGCCAGCAGTGAGACCCACAGGGACGGCGAGCAGTACTTC; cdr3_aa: CASSETHRDGEQYF
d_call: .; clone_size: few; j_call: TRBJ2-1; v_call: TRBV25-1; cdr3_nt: TGTGCCAGCAGGCCCCCCGGGACTGCGAGCTCCTACAATGAGCAGTTCTTC; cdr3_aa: CASRPPGTASSYNEQFF
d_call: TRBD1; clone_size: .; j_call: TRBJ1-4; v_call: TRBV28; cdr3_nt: TGTGCCAGCAAGTCGACAGGGGCGGGTGAAAAACTGTTTTTT; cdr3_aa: CASKSTGAGEKLFF